This TCR beta chain was retrieved from a study of blood T cell repertoires in COVID-19. Across the whole study: Whether acute or convalescent, the COVID-19 samples came from the United States, Italy and Spain. The cDNA or gDNA used as material had been derived from T cells, B-cell-depleted T cells, or PBMCs.

The V segment lost 4 bases and the J segment 4 bases; nucleotides outside the gene matches: 12. Germline V CDR1 and CDR2: SQVTM, ANQGSEA. The CDR3 is 16 amino acids. In the original workflow: Estimates of nucleated cell counts were drawn from the amplification of reference gene primers. The protocol was immunoSEQ multiplex PCR, while the TCRdb copy is restricted to in-frame clones and leaves out a portion. For V, J and clone size, that table is used; D and trimming come from the DNA. The sample includes 200,000 to 300,000 clones, roughly 86% of them seen just once. Sequencing used peripheral blood. The clonotype was recovered from a woman under 40 with acute or convalescent COVID-19. The V gene is TRBV29-1, the J gene TRBJ2-5, with TRBD1 matching over 10 bases. CDR3 in amino acids: CSVGIPTGGEVETQYF. The CDR3 DNA reads as TGCAGCGTTGGAATTCCGACAGGGGGCGAAGTAGAGACCCAGTACTTC.